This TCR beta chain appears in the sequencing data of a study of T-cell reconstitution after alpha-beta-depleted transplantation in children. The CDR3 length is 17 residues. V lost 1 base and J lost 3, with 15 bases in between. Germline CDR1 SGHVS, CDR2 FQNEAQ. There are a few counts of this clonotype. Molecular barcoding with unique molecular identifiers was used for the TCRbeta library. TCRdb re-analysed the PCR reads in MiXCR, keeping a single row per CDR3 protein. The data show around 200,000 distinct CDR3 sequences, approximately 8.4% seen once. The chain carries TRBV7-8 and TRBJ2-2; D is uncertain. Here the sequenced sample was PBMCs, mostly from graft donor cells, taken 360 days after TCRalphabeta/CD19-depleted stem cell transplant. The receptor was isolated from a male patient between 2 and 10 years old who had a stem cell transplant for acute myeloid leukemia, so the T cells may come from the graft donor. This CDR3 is CASSLVWRRRDTGELFF. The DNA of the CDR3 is TGTGCCAGCAGCTTAGTTTGGCGTCGACGCGACACCGGGGAGCTGTTTTTT. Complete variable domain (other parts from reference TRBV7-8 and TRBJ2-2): GAGVSQSPRYKVAKRGQDVALRCDPISGHVSLFWYQQALGQGPEFLTYFQNEAQLDKSGLPSDRFFAERPEGSVSTLKIQRTQQEDSAVYLCASSLVWRRRDTGELFFGEGSRLTVL.